The present T cell receptor beta chain was sequenced within a study of early T cells in non-severe SARS-CoV-2 infection. Ten or more counts support this clonotype. Antigen specificity is unknown. V was clipped by 0 bases and J by 7 bases, with 10 bases between them. Germline V gives CDR1 MGHDK, CDR2 SYGVNS. The CDR3 sequence is 13 residues long. TCRdb re-analysed the 5' RACE reads in MiXCR, keeping a single row per CDR3 protein. The table lists tens of thousands of distinct CDR3 sequences, approximately 10% of them singletons, with 9.5% to 10% in the top ten. The study's findings and limits: Private and CD4 specificities were missed by VDJdb matching, which favored anti-spike CD8 responses.

The TCR comes from an adult who was a healthcare worker with PCR-confirmed SARS-CoV-2 infection or an uninfected control (not recorded which). This chain connects TRBV25-1 to TRBJ2-7; weak D call: TRBD1 (6 bases). Material for sequencing was whole blood. CDR3 protein: CASSEYGTKEQYF. The CDR3 bases are TGTGCCAGCAGTGAATATGGGACAAAAGAGCAGTACTTC.